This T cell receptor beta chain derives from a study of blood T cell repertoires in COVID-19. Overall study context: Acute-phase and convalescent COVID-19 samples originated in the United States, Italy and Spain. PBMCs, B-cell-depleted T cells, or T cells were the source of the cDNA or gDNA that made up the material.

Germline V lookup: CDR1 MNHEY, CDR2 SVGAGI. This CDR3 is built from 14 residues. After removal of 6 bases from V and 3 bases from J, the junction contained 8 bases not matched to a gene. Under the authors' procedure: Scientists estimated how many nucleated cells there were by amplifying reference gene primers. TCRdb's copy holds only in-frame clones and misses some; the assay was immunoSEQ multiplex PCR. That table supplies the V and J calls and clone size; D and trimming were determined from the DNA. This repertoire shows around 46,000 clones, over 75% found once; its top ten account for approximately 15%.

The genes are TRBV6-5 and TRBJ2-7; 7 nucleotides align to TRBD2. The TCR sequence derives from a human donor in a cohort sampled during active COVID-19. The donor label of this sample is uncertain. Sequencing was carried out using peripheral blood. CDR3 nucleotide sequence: TGTGCCAGCAGGAGGACTAGGGGATTCTACGAGCAGTACTTC. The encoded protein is CASRRTRGFYEQYF.